These 29 T cell receptor beta chains were all obtained from the same sample, sequenced in a study of brain T cells in children with intractable seizures. Libraries were prepared by immunoSEQ multiplex PCR; TCRdb keeps only in-frame clonotypes and omits some of them. The sample has about 120,000 clones; approximately 94% are singletons. Sample: peripheral blood, taken at surgery. These receptors were taken from a boy less than two years old with hemimegalencephaly and intractable seizures.

The CDR3 DNA follows: TGTGCCAGCCGCCTCGGACTAGCCACCAATGAGCAGTTCTTC. This encodes CASRLGLATNEQFF. The chain carries TRBV28 and TRBJ2-1; TRBD2 matches at 8 bases. This CDR3 spans 14 amino acids. Germline assignment: CDR1 MDHEN and CDR2 SYDVKM. Losses at the gene ends were 8 bases for V and 6 bases for J; bases not matched to a gene: 9.

The genes are TRBV3-1 (or the pseudogene TRBV3-2) and TRBJ2-5; the match to TRBD2 covers 9 bases. The CDR3 is 16 residues long. Germline values: CDR1 LGHDT, CDR2 YNNKEL (reference sequence). J gave up 4 bases and V 4 bases, and 10 bases lay outside the gene matches. CDR3 region: CASSRLAAGPGETQYF. CDR3 in DNA: TGTGCCAGCAGCCGACTAGCGGCCGGGCCAGGAGAGACCCAGTACTTC.

The chain couples TRBV7-9 to TRBJ2-3; D uncertain. Germline loops: CDR1 SEHNR, CDR2 FQNEAQ (reference sequence). The V end lost 2 bases, the J end lost 7 bases, and 16 bases lay between the germline ends. The CDR3 runs to 15 residues. DNA for the CDR3: TGTGCCAGCAGCTTATCGGCGGACCCTTATTATACGCAGTATTTT. This encodes CASSLSADPYYTQYF.

V usage is TRBV19 and J usage is TRBJ1-1, with D possibly TRBD1 on 5 matching bases. The CDR3 covers 11 residues. Germline values: CDR1 LNHDA, CDR2 SQIVND (reference sequence). Trimming pared 9 bases from V and 7 bases from J, leaving 12 bases between. The CDR3 nucleotides are TGTGCCAGGCCCGGGACCATTGAAGCTTTCTTT. Translating it yields CARPGTIEAFF.

This clone was seen only once. The chain uses TRBV5-1 and TRBJ2-1; 10 bases line up with TRBD2. V dropped 0 bases and J dropped 0; count of bases not matched to a gene: 6. CDR1 is SGHRS, CDR2 YFSETQ, per germline. The CDR3 totals 18 residues. The CDR3 nucleotides are TGCGCCAGCAGCTTGGCCGAAGCGGGAGGGAGCTCCTACAATGAGCAGTTCTTC. As protein: CASSLAEAGGSSYNEQFF.

The V gene is TRBV7-4, the J gene TRBJ1-3; TRBD1 is a possible D gene (5 bases). The V gene's germline CDR1 is SGHVT and CDR2 SQSDAQ. V was trimmed by 5 bases and J by 0 bases, leaving 17 bases between them. The CDR3 consists of 17 residues. The CDR3, as DNA: TGTGCCAGCAGCCCCCCAGGGCAGAGCATCTCTGGAAACACCATATATTTT. Its translation: CASSPPGQSISGNTIYF.

The chain uses TRBV27 and TRBJ2-1; the match to TRBD2 covers 7 bases. Trimming removed 4 bases from V and 7 bases from J; junction bases left unmatched: 10. The CDR3 loop spans 15 amino acids. Germline assignment: CDR1 MNHEY and CDR2 SMNVEV (reference sequence). The CDR3 sequence: CASSYSAGVSNEQFF. The CDR3 DNA sequence: TGTGCCAGCAGTTACTCGGCGGGAGTATCAAATGAGCAGTTCTTC.

The chain has TRBV6-4 and TRBJ2-7; D is undetermined. From germline, CDR1 is MRHNA and CDR2 SNTAGT. The CDR3 is 9 amino acids. The V and J ends lost 9 bases and 1 base respectively, with 1 base between them. CDR3 sequence (DNA): TGTGCCAGTTCCTACGAGCAGTACTTC. Residues: CASSYEQYF.

The V call is TRBV11-2, the J call TRBJ1-1; possibly TRBD1 for D (5 bases). The CDR3 has 13 amino acids. V was shortened by 2 bases and J by 2 bases, with 6 bases between the two germline ends. Germline CDR1 SGHAT, CDR2 FQNNGV. The CDR3 spells CASSLRTNTEAFF. The CDR3 DNA is TGTGCCAGCAGCTTACGGACAAACACTGAAGCTTTCTTT.

The rearrangement uses TRBV24-1 and TRBJ2-1; 8 bases agree with TRBD1. Germline trimming cut 9 bases from V and 2 bases from J; bases unmatched to any gene: 2. This CDR3 is 13 amino acids long. In germline, CDR1 is KGHDR, CDR2 SFDVKD. The CDR3 DNA follows: TGTGCCACCCGGGACAGGACCTACAATGAGCAGTTCTTC. It yields the protein CATRDRTYNEQFF.

The chain couples TRBV18 to TRBJ2-3; 12 bases line up with TRBD2. The germline V gene has CDR1 KGHSH and CDR2 LQKENI. V shed 1 base and J 2 bases; nucleotides not matched to a gene: 1. The CDR3 contains 16 residues. CDR3 loop: CASSPRLAGATDTQYF. As DNA, the CDR3 is TGTGCCAGCTCACCACGACTAGCGGGAGCCACAGATACGCAGTATTTT. The variable domain in full, with the rest retrieved from reference TRBV18 and TRBJ2-3, is NAGVMQNPRHLVRRRGQEARLRCSPMKGHSHVYWYRQLPEEGLKFMVYLQKENIIDESGMPKERFSAEFPKEGPSILRIQQVVRGDSAAYFCASSPRLAGATDTQYFGPGTRLTVL.

The chain uses TRBV7-2 and TRBJ1-1, with a weak D call TRBD1 (5 bases). Germline V gives CDR1 SGHTA, CDR2 FQGNSA. V gave up 1 base and J gave up 5 bases, with 17 bases separating them. The CDR3 is 16 amino acids. The CDR3 here is CASSLEGQGGMTEAFF. CDR3 nucleotides: TGTGCCAGCAGCTTAGAGGGCCAGGGAGGGATGACTGAAGCTTTCTTT.

The rearrangement uses TRBV5-1 and TRBJ1-1; the match to TRBD1 covers 8 bases. Germline V gene data show CDR1 as SGHRS and CDR2 as YFSETQ. Trimming removed 2 bases from V and 1 base from J; junction bases left unmatched: 1. This CDR3 is 14 amino acids long. The CDR3 region is CASSFGQGNTEAFF. CDR3 nucleotides: TGCGCCAGCAGCTTTGGACAGGGGAACACTGAAGCTTTCTTT.

The chain combines TRBV29-1 with TRBJ2-7; 10 bases are a match to TRBD1. The CDR3 runs to 13 residues. In germline, CDR1 is SQVTM, CDR2 ANQGSEA. After removal of 7 bases from V and 3 bases from J, the junction contained 6 bases not matched to a gene. Here the CDR3 DNA reads TGCAGCGCAACCGGGACAGGGGTCTACGAGCAGTACTTC. This encodes CSATGTGVYEQYF.

This rearrangement joins TRBV27 to TRBJ2-2; 7 nucleotides line up with TRBD1. This CDR3 has 14 amino acids. CDR1 MNHEY and CDR2 SMNVEV come from the germline V gene (reference sequence). The J segment lost 3 bases and the V segment lost 6 bases, leaving 4 bases of the junction unmatched. For the CDR3, the DNA is TGTGCCAGCAGAGTAACAGGGGACACCGGGGAGCTGTTTTTT. Residues: CASRVTGDTGELFF.

The chain has TRBV7-3 and TRBJ2-7, with no clear D. This CDR3 contains 13 residues. V lost 2 bases to trimming and J lost 0 bases, with 5 bases between them. Germline CDR1 and CDR2: SGHTA and FQGTGA. The CDR3: CASSLYSSYEQYF. DNA for the CDR3: TGTGCCAGCAGCTTATACAGCTCCTACGAGCAGTACTTC.

The genes are TRBV3-1 (or the pseudogene TRBV3-2) and TRBJ2-7; D is unclear. With 4 bases removed from V and 3 bases from J, the gap between germline ends came to 19 bases. The CDR3 length is 16 residues. The germline CDR1 and CDR2 sequences are LGHDT and YNNKEL (reference sequence). The CDR3 sequence is CASSRMLDPRVYEQYF. The DNA of the CDR3 is TGTGCCAGCAGCCGCATGCTAGACCCCCGGGTCTACGAGCAGTACTTC.

This clone was seen a single time. The chain uses TRBV10-3 and TRBJ2-1; D unclear. Germline V gene data show CDR1 as ENHRY and CDR2 as SYGVKD. The CDR3 totals 15 residues. The V end was cut by 2 bases, the J end by 1 base, with 9 bases between. CDR3: CAISEPRSSYNEQFF. The CDR3 nucleotides are TGTGCCATCAGTGAGCCCAGGAGTTCCTACAATGAGCAGTTCTTC.

DNA of the CDR3: TGTGCCAGCAGCGGGGGATTTGGTAATTCACCCCTCCACTTT. It codes for CASSGGFGNSPLHF. The chain couples TRBV6-2 or TRBV6-3 to TRBJ1-6; D might be TRBD1 (5 bases). V shed 6 bases and J shed 6 bases, with 12 bases lying between them. In germline, CDR1 is MNHEY, CDR2 SVGEGT. CDR3 length: 14 amino acids.

V usage is TRBV7-3 and J usage is TRBJ1-1; 9 nucleotides align to TRBD1. This CDR3 has 12 residues. Germline lookup yields CDR1 SGHTA and CDR2 FQGTGA. V gave up 4 bases and J gave up 11 bases; unmatched junction bases: 5. This CDR3 reads CASSSGTGRAFF. Here the CDR3 DNA reads TGTGCCAGCAGCTCGGGGACAGGGCGGGCTTTCTTT.

The CDR3 reads CASSASSYNEQFF. The CDR3 nucleotides are TGTGCCAGCAGCGCGAGCTCCTACAATGAGCAGTTCTTC. V and J are TRBV9 and TRBJ2-1; no firm D call. The CDR3 is 13 residues long. In germline, CDR1 is SGDLS, CDR2 YYNGEE. V gave up 3 bases and J gave up 0 bases, with 4 bases separating them.

This clone has a count of ten or more. V gene TRBV28 combines with J gene TRBJ1-1; D is uncertain. Germline CDR1 reads MDHEN; CDR2 reads SYDVKM. CDR3 length equals 14 residues. V dropped 2 bases and J dropped 5 bases, with 12 bases sitting between them. This chain's CDR3 is CASSLNAGATEAFF. The CDR3 region has the DNA TGTGCCAGCAGTTTAAATGCCGGAGCTACTGAAGCTTTCTTT. Full variable domain (outside the CDR3, taken from reference TRBV28 and TRBJ1-1): DVKVTQSSRYLVKRTGEKVFLECVQDMDHENMFWYRQDPGLGLRLIYFSYDVKMKEKGDIPEGYSVSREKKERFSLILESASTNQTSMYLCASSLNAGATEAFFGQGTRLTVV.

The gene calls are TRBV4-1 and TRBJ2-7; TRBD1 might be the D (5 bases). The CDR3 is 13 amino acids. Trimming removed 1 base from V and 5 bases from J, with 9 bases in between. In germline, CDR1 is MGHRA, CDR2 YSYEKL. The CDR3 sequence is CASSQVSTDEQYF. CDR3 coding DNA: TGCGCCAGCAGCCAAGTATCGACAGACGAGCAGTACTTC.

Sample share makes this clone medium-sized. The chain carries TRBV10-2 and TRBJ2-7; 10 bases align to TRBD2. Losses at the gene ends were 2 bases for V and 2 bases for J; bases not matched to a gene: 3. The CDR3 runs to 15 residues. The germline CDR1 and CDR2 sequences are WSHSY and SAAADI. The CDR3 sequence: CASSELLAGAYEQYF. CDR3 sequence (DNA): TGCGCCAGCAGTGAGCTCCTAGCGGGAGCCTACGAGCAGTACTTC.

As regards this clone: Germline and junction disagree at one end, which may indicate a read error. V and J are TRBV27 and TRBJ2-7; a weak D match, TRBD1 (6 bases). CDR3 size: 14 residues. Germline lookup yields CDR1 MNHEY and CDR2 SMNVEV (reference sequence). The CDR3 sequence is CASSPSWTAPGLDF. CDR3 coding DNA: TGTGCCAGCAGTCCATCCTGGACAGCACCCGGGTTGGACTTC.

This clone turned up a few times. The chain recombines TRBV29-1 with TRBJ1-3; maybe TRBD1 (5 bases). The length of the CDR3 is 13 residues. The germline V gene has CDR1 SQVTM and CDR2 ANQGSEA. With 3 bases removed from V and 0 bases from J, the gap between germline ends came to 6 bases. The CDR3 loop reads CSVEGGSGNTIYF. CDR3 DNA: TGCAGCGTTGAGGGGGGCTCTGGAAACACCATATATTTT.

The V call is TRBV15, the J call TRBJ2-1; no firm D call. The CDR3 has 11 residues. The germline CDR1 and CDR2 sequences are LNHNV and YYDKDF (reference sequence). The V end lost 1 base, the J end lost 11 bases, and 6 bases lay between the germline ends. DNA of the CDR3: TGTGCCACCAGCAGAGGGGGTAAGCAGTTCTTC. It codes for CATSRGGKQFF. Full variable domain (outside the CDR3, taken from reference TRBV15 and TRBJ2-1): DAMVIQNPRYQVTQFGKPVTLSCSQTLNHNVMYWYQQKSSQAPKLLFHYYDKDFNNEADTPDNFQSRRPNTSFCFLDIRSPGLGDTAMYLCATSRGGKQFFGPGTRLTVL.

This rearrangement joins TRBV5-6 to TRBJ2-7, with 9 bases identical to TRBD1. The CDR3 loop spans 16 amino acids. The V segment lost 1 base and the J segment 1 base; nucleotides outside the gene matches: 6. Germline values: CDR1 SGHDT, CDR2 YYEEEE. The DNA for the CDR3 is TGTGCCAGCAGCTTGCCCGGGACAGGGCCTTCCTACGAGCAGTACTTC. This translates into CASSLPGTGPSYEQYF.

CDR3 coding DNA: TGTGCCAGCAGCTTAGGCCAGGAACATCCTTTTGGCTATGGCTACACCTTC. It yields the protein CASSLGQEHPFGYGYTF. The rearrangement joins TRBV13 to TRBJ1-2; D unclear. Germline values: CDR1 PRHDT, CDR2 FYEKMQ (reference sequence). Trimming left V 0 bases short and J 4 bases short, with 18 bases between. The CDR3 length is 17 residues.